Listed below are T cell receptor beta chains from one sample, sequenced in a study of cytomegalovirus exposure and HLA in healthy donors. TCRdb's table, derived via immunoSEQ multiplex PCR, lists solely in-frame clones and lacks some. Of about 79,000 clones in the sample, 93% were seen once. The sequenced sample was PBMCs. The source is a woman younger than 45 in good health and CMV-seronegative. The CDR3 runs from the conserved cysteine through the conserved F or W. The order of the fields is CDR3 length, D gene, J gene, V gene, clone size, CDR3 protein, CDR3 DNA. The D gene is left open where the match is weak. Rows may omit the clone size; those that give it use once, few, many or a size class.

>15|NA|TRBJ2-7|TRBV6-6|NA
CASSYSWTASYEQYF
TGTGCCAGCAGTTATTCTTGGACAGCCTCCTACGAGCAGTACTTC
>18|TRBD2|TRBJ2-5|TRBV13|NA
CASSPHGTSGRREETQYF
TGTGCCAGCAGCCCTCACGGGACTAGCGGGAGACGGGAGGAGACCCAGTACTTC
>17|TRBD1|TRBJ1-6|TRBV4-1|NA
CASSQKGQGTYNSPLHF
TGCGCCAGCAGCCAAAAGGGACAGGGAACCTATAATTCACCCCTCCACTTT
>13|NA|TRBJ2-1|TRBV6-5|NA
CASSEADYNEQFF
TGTGCCAGCAGTGAAGCGGACTACAATGAGCAGTTCTTC
>15|TRBD1|TRBJ2-2|TRBV18|NA
CASTPRDRVTGELFF
TGTGCCAGCACACCCCGGGACAGGGTCACCGGGGAGCTGTTTTTT
>14|NA|TRBJ1-2|TRBV7-3|NA
CASSSGGLPYGYTF
TGTGCCAGCAGCTCCGGGGGTCTCCCCTATGGCTACACCTTC
>16|TRBD1|TRBJ2-2|TRBV5-8|NA
CASSLPGGRAAGELFF
TGTGCCAGCAGCTTGCCAGGGGGAAGGGCCGCCGGGGAGCTGTTTTTT
>18|TRBD1|TRBJ1-5|TRBV5-8|NA
CASRPGGAKTYSNQPQHF
TGTGCCAGCAGACCAGGGGGCGCGAAAACGTATAGCAATCAGCCCCAGCATTTT
>14|TRBD1|TRBJ2-3|TRBV27|NA
CASSRGQGADTQYF
TGTGCCAGCAGTCGAGGACAGGGGGCAGATACGCAGTATTTT
>14|NA|TRBJ1-3|TRBV27|NA
CASSPRGPGNTIYF
TGTGCCAGCAGTCCTAGGGGTCCGGGAAACACCATATATTTT
>14|NA|TRBJ2-2|TRBV7-8|NA
CASSLGGNTGELFF
TGTGCCAGCAGCTTAGGCGGAAACACCGGGGAGCTGTTTTTT
>14|NA|TRBJ1-5|TRBV15|NA
CATSRDRSNQPQHF
TGTGCCACCAGCAGAGATCGGAGCAATCAGCCCCAGCATTTT
>16|TRBD2|TRBJ2-5|TRBV29-1|NA
CSVEGLAERYQETQYF
TGCAGCGTTGAAGGACTAGCGGAACGGTACCAAGAGACCCAGTACTTC
>14|NA|TRBJ2-7|TRBV27|NA
CASTLRPGSYEQYF
TGTGCCAGCACCCTTAGACCGGGCTCCTACGAGCAGTACTTC
>13|NA|TRBJ2-5|TRBV7-9|NA
CASSPNLQETQYF
TGTGCCAGCAGCCCTAATCTCCAAGAGACCCAGTACTTC
>17|TRBD1|TRBJ2-7|TRBV5-1|NA
CASSVISGQGTSYEQYF
TGCGCCAGCAGCGTTATATCAGGACAGGGGACCTCCTACGAGCAGTACTTC
>15|NA|TRBJ1-2|TRBV2|NA
CASTLTPGKLYGYTF
TGTGCCAGCACCCTCACCCCGGGGAAGCTCTATGGCTACACCTTC
>13|TRBD1|TRBJ1-6|TRBV10-3|NA
CAISGTGNSPLHF
TGTGCCATCAGTGGGACAGGGAATTCACCCCTCCACTTT
>16|NA|TRBJ1-1|TRBV27|NA
CASSFISPRGMAEAFF
TGTGCCAGCAGTTTTATCTCCCCCCGAGGGATGGCTGAAGCTTTCTTT
>15|TRBD1|TRBJ1-4|TRBV7-9|NA
CASSAGTGESEKLFF
TGTGCCAGCAGCGCCGGGACAGGGGAAAGCGAAAAACTGTTTTTT
>14|TRBD1|TRBJ1-1|TRBV2|NA
CASSRQGPSAEAFF
TGTGCCAGCAGCCGACAGGGCCCATCCGCTGAAGCTTTCTTT
>16|TRBD1|TRBJ1-6|TRBV5-1|NA
CASSLSVGQDNSPLHF
TGCGCCAGCAGCTTAAGCGTAGGACAGGATAATTCACCCCTCCACTTT
>14|NA|TRBJ1-6|TRBV6-5|NA
CASSERQENSPLHF
TGTGCCAGCAGTGAACGACAGGAGAATTCACCCCTCCACTTT
>16|TRBD1|TRBJ1-4|TRBV11-2|NA
CASSPYPQGAGEKLFF
TGTGCCAGCAGCCCGTACCCCCAGGGGGCGGGTGAAAAACTGTTTTTT
>15|TRBD2|TRBJ2-1|TRBV5-1|NA
CASSLDSGHYNEQFF
TGCGCCAGCAGCTTAGATAGCGGGCACTACAATGAGCAGTTCTTC
>16|TRBD1|TRBJ2-1|TRBV14|NA
CASSRGGTGAFNEQFF
TGTGCCAGCAGCCGGGGCGGGACAGGGGCGTTCAATGAGCAGTTCTTC
>14|NA|TRBJ2-6|TRBV7-9|NA
CSGRASSGANVLTF
TGTTCAGGCAGGGCCAGCTCTGGGGCCAACGTCCTGACTTTC
>14|TRBD2|TRBJ2-7|TRBV5-1|once
CASSPGTSDYEQYF
TGCGCCAGCAGCCCAGGGACTAGTGACTACGAGCAGTACTTC
>14|NA|TRBJ2-3|TRBV28|NA
CASSRPLGTDTQYF
TGTGCCAGCAGCCGACCCCTAGGCACAGATACGCAGTATTTT
>13|TRBD1|TRBJ1-2|TRBV28|NA
CASRPGTGYGYTF
TGTGCCAGCAGACCTGGGACAGGCTATGGCTACACCTTC
>13|TRBD1|TRBJ1-2|TRBV5-1|NA
CASSTDRGRGYTF
TGCGCCAGCAGCACTGACAGGGGGCGCGGCTACACCTTC
>16|NA|TRBJ1-4|TRBV19|NA
CASSGFSGATNEKLFF
TGTGCCAGTAGCGGATTTAGTGGGGCGACTAATGAAAAACTGTTTTTT
>14|NA|TRBJ1-2|TRBV27|NA
CASSPTDSNYGYTF
TGTGCCAGCAGTCCGACAGACAGTAACTATGGCTACACCTTC
>16|TRBD1|TRBJ1-6|TRBV10-3|few
CAISEPRQGHNSPLHF
TGTGCCATCAGTGAGCCCCGACAGGGACATAATTCACCCCTCCACTTT
>14|TRBD1|TRBJ1-4|TRBV5-1|NA
CASSSTGGKGKLFF
TGCGCCAGCAGCTCCACAGGGGGCAAGGGTAAACTGTTTTTT
>12|TRBD2|TRBJ2-3|TRBV7-8|NA
CASSLSGTSGDF
TGTGCCAGCAGCCTCTCGGGGACTAGCGGCGATTTT
>15|NA|TRBJ2-1|TRBV19|NA
CASISGAGSYNEQFF
TGTGCCAGTATTTCGGGAGCAGGCTCCTACAATGAGCAGTTCTTC
>15|NA|TRBJ1-2|TRBV28|NA
CASSLVFGGLHGYTF
TGTGCCAGCAGTTTAGTTTTCGGGGGTCTTCATGGCTACACCTTC
>15|NA|TRBJ1-4|TRBV19|NA
CASSGAGGRPTKLFF
TGTGCCAGTAGTGGGGCCGGGGGGCGGCCTACGAAACTGTTTTTT
>13|NA|TRBJ1-1|TRBV6-5|NA
CASSFSMNTEAFF
TGTGCCAGCAGTTTCTCTATGAACACTGAAGCTTTCTTT
>13|NA|TRBJ1-1|TRBV7-9|NA
CASSPAQAAEAFF
TGTGCCAGCAGCCCAGCCCAGGCAGCTGAAGCTTTCTTT
>21|TRBD1|TRBJ1-2|TRBV9|NA
CASSASPIPGTGSLSGYGYTF
TGTGCCAGCAGCGCTAGTCCCATCCCCGGGACAGGGTCATTGTCGGGGTATGGCTACACCTTC
>14|TRBD1|TRBJ1-2|TRBV28|NA
CASRRDRDDSGYTF
TGTGCCAGCAGACGAGACAGGGACGATAGTGGCTACACCTTC
>14|NA|TRBJ2-1|TRBV30|NA
CAWRTAGPHNEQFF
TGTGCCTGGAGAACGGCGGGACCCCACAATGAGCAGTTCTTC
>17|TRBD2|TRBJ2-1|TRBV4-3|once
CASSQDIAGGVRNEQFF
TGCGCCAGCAGCCAAGATATTGCGGGGGGGGTTCGGAATGAGCAGTTCTTC
>15|NA|TRBJ2-5|TRBV4-3|once
CASSPVDSPQETQYF
TGCGCCAGCAGCCCCGTCGACAGCCCCCAAGAGACCCAGTACTTC
>15|TRBD1|TRBJ2-3|TRBV7-6|NA
CASSSGQVLPDTQYF
TGTGCCAGCAGCTCAGGACAGGTCCTCCCAGATACGCAGTATTTT
>16|NA|TRBJ2-1|TRBV15|once
CATSRGRAGAYNEQFF
TGTGCCACCAGCAGAGGTAGAGCAGGGGCCTACAATGAGCAGTTCTTC
>18|TRBD1|TRBJ1-6|TRBV30|NA
CAWRSRDRSSSYNSPLHF
TGTGCCTGGAGAAGCCGGGACAGGTCGAGCTCCTATAATTCACCCCTCCACTTT
>14|NA|TRBJ1-5|TRBV27|NA
CASRWGGSNQPQHF
TGTGCCAGCAGGTGGGGCGGTAGCAATCAGCCCCAGCATTTT
>17|TRBD1|TRBJ1-6|TRBV4-2|NA
CASSQTPGTDYNSPLHF
TGTGCCAGCAGCCAGACGCCCGGGACAGATTATAATTCACCCCTCCACTTT